This TCR beta chain was identified in a study of technical replicates of blood from a few donors. Produced via immunoSEQ multiplex PCR; TCRdb's table is partial and in-frame only. The sample shows fewer than 100,000 clones, approximately 91% of them seen only once. In germline, CDR1 is MRHNA, CDR2 SNTAGT. This CDR3 spans 15 amino acids. J was trimmed by 1 base and V by 3 bases; bases with no gene match: 0. V and J are TRBV6-4 and TRBJ2-2; 9 bases are shared with TRBD1. The clonotype was recovered from a human donor in good health. The sequencing sample was made of T cells isolated from PBMCs. This chain's CDR3 is CASSEGQGNTGELFF. The DNA of the CDR3 is TGTGCCAGCAGTGAGGGACAGGGGAACACCGGGGAGCTGTTTTTT.